A single count supports the clone carrying this TCR beta chain. Its antigen is still unknown. These data are taken from a study of vaccination and CD4 T cells after COVID-19. Study-wide points: Among those convalescent, a median approximately 83% of reactive clones emerged solely post-vaccination.

The CDR3 is made up of 13 amino acids. From germline, CDR1 is SGHRS and CDR2 YFSETQ. Trimming took off 4 bases at V and 5 bases at J, with 12 bases between the two ends. With the Oncomine TCR Beta short-read assay, DNA from cultured CD4+ T cells was sequenced. Genomic DNA was isolated from cultured CD4+ T cells. From the PCR reads, TCRdb called clonotypes with MiXCR, one entry per CDR3 protein. The sample contains fewer than 15,000 distinct CDR3 sequences, around 40% of which appear only once. This sample's treatment: roughly ten-day PBMC culture with coronavirus spike peptide pools or control peptides (ViraFEST assay). TCR sequencing followed the expansion of antigen-specific T cells with peptide pools in ViraFEST. It was on days 3 and 7 that half the medium was replaced with fresh IL-2 medium.

The chain joins TRBV5-1 to TRBJ2-5; possible D gene TRBD2, 5 bases. The receptor comes from a human donor who had recovered from COVID-19. Sequences were derived from CD4+ T cells from blood, cultured in vitro, sampled after SARS-CoV-2 vaccination. This chain's CDR3 is CASSRRLGETQYF. CDR3 DNA sequence: TGCGCCAGCAGCAGGAGGTTAGGGGAGACCCAGTACTTC.